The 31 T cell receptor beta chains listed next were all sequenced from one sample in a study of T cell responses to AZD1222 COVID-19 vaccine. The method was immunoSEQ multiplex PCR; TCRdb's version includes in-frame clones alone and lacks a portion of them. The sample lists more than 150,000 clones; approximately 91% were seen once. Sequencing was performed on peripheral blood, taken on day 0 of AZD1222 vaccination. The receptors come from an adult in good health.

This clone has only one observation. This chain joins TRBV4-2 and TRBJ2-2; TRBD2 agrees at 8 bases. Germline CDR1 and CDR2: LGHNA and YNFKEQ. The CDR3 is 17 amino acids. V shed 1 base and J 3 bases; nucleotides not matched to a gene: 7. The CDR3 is CASSQVGGGTHTGELFF. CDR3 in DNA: TGTGCCAGCAGCCAAGTTGGCGGGGGGACCCACACCGGGGAGCTGTTTTTT.

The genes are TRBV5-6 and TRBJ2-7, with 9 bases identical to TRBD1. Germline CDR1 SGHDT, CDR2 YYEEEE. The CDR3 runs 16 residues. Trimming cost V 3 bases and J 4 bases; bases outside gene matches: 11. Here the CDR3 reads CASSWAAGQGFYEQYF. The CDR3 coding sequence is TGTGCCAGCAGCTGGGCGGCGGGACAGGGTTTTTACGAGCAGTACTTC.

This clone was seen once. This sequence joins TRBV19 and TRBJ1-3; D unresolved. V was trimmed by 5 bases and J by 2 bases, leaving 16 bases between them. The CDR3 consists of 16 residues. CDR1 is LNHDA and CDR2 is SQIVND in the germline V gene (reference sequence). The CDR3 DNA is TGTGCCAGTAGTTCCCCGAGGACGGAAACTGGAAACACCATATATTTT. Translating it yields CASSSPRTETGNTIYF.

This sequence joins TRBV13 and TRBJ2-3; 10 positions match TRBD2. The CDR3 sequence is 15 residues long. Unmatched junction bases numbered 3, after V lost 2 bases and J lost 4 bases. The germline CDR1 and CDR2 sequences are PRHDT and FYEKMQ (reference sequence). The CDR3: CASSLRLAGADTQYF. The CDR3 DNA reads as TGTGCCAGCAGCTTAAGGCTAGCGGGAGCAGATACGCAGTATTTT.

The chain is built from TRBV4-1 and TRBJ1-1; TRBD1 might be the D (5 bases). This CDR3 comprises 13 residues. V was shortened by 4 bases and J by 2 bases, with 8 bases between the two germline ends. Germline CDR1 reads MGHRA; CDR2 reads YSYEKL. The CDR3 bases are TGCGCCAGCAGCCCGGGGGTAAACACTGAAGCTTTCTTT. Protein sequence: CASSPGVNTEAFF.

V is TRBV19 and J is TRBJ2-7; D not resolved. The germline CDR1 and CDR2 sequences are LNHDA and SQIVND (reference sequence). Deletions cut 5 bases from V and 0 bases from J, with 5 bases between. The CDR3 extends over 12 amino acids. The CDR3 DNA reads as TGTGCCAGTAGTGAAAGCTCCTACGAGCAGTACTTC. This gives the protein CASSESSYEQYF.

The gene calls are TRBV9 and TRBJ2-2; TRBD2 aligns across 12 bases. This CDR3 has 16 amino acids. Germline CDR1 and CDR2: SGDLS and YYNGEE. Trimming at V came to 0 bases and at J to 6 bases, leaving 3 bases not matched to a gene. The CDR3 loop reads CASSVEASGGAGELFF. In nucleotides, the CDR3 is TGTGCCAGCAGCGTAGAGGCTAGCGGGGGGGCCGGGGAGCTGTTTTTT.

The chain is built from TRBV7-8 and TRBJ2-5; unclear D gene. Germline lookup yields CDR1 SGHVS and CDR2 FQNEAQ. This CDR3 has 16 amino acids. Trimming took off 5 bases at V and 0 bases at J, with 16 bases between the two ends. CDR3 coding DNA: TGTGCCAGCAGCGCCAAGCCGGGTTCCTACCAAGAGACCCAGTACTTC. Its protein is CASSAKPGSYQETQYF.

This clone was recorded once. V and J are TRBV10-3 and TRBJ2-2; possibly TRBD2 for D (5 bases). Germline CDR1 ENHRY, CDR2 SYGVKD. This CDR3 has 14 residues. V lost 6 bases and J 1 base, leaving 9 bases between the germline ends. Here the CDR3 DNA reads TGTGCCATCAGGGTGGAGGTGAACACCGGGGAGCTGTTTTTT. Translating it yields CAIRVEVNTGELFF.

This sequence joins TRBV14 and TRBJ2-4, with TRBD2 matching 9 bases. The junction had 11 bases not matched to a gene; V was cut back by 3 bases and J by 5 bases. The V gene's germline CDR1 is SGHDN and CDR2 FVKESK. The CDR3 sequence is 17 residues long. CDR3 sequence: CASSQRLAATSQNIQYF. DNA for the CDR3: TGTGCCAGCAGCCAGCGACTAGCGGCTACTAGCCAAAACATTCAGTACTTC. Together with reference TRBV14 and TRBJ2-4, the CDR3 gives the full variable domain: EAGVTQFPSHSVIEKGQTVTLRCDPISGHDNLYWYRRVMGKEIKFLLHFVKESKQDESGMPNNRFLAERTGGTYSTLKVQPAELEDSGVYFCASSQRLAATSQNIQYFGAGTRLSVL.

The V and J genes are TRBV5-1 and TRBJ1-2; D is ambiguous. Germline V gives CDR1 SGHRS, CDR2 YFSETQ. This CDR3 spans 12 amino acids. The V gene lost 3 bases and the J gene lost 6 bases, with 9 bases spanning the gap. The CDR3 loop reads CASSSTVDGYTF. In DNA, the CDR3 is TGCGCCAGCAGCTCGACGGTCGATGGCTACACCTTC.

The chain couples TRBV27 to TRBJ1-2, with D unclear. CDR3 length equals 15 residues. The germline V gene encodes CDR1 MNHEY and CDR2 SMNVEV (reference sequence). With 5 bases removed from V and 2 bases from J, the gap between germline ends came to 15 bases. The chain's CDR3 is CASSVVYGSNYGYTF. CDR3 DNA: TGTGCCAGCAGTGTCGTTTACGGCAGCAACTATGGCTACACCTTC.

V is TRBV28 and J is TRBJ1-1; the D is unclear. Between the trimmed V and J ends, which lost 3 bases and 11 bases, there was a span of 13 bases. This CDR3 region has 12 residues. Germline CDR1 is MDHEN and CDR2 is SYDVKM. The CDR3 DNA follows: TGTGCCAGCAGTTTCGTGGGAGGGCGCGCTTTCTTT. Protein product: CASSFVGGRAFF.

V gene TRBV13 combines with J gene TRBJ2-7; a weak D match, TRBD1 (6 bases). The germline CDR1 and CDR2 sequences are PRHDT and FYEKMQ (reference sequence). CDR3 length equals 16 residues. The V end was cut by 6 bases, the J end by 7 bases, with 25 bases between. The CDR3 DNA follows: TGTGCCAGCAGTCCTAGTCGGGACACTCTAATGAGGGAGCAGTACTTC. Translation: CASSPSRDTLMREQYF.

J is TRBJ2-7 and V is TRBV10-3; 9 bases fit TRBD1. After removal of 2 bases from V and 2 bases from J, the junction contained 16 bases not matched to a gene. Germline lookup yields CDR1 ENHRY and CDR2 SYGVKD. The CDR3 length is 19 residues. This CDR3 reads CAISEPIPGQGVRAYEQYF. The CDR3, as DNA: TGTGCCATCAGTGAGCCCATACCGGGACAGGGAGTTCGGGCCTACGAGCAGTACTTC.

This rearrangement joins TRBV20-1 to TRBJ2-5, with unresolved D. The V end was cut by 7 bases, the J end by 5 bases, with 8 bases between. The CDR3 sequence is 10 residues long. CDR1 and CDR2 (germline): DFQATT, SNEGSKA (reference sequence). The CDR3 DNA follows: TGCAGTGTCCCCGGGGAGACCCAGTACTTC. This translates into CSVPGETQYF.

This CDR3 is CASSPDREFTEAFF. CDR3 bases: TGCGCCAGCAGCCCGGACAGGGAATTCACTGAAGCTTTCTTT. This chain connects TRBV5-1 to TRBJ1-1, with 8 bases that match TRBD1. The length of the CDR3 is 14 residues. Trimming at V came to 4 bases and at J to 4 bases, leaving 6 bases not matched to a gene. Germline CDR1 is SGHRS and CDR2 is YFSETQ. Complete variable domain (other parts from reference TRBV5-1 and TRBJ1-1): KAGVTQTPRYLIKTRGQQVTLSCSPISGHRSVSWYQQTPGQGLQFLFEYFSETQRNKGNFPGRFSGRQFSNSRSEMNVSTLELGDSALYLCASSPDREFTEAFFGQGTRLTVV.

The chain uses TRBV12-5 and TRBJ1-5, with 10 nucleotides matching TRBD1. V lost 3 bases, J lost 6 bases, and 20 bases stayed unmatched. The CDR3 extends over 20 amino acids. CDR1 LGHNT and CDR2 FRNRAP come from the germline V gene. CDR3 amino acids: CASGFGERHLGQGSFQPQHF. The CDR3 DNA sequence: TGTGCTAGTGGTTTCGGGGAGAGACACTTGGGACAGGGGTCTTTTCAGCCCCAGCATTTT.

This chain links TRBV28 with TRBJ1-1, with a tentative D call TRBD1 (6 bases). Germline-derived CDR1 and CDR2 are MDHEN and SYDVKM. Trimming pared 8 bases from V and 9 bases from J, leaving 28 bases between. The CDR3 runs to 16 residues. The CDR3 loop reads CASVNLVAKGERKAFF. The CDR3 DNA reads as TGTGCCAGCGTCAATCTGGTGGCTAAGGGGGAGCGGAAAGCTTTCTTT. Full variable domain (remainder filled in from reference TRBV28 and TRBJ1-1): DVKVTQSSRYLVKRTGEKVFLECVQDMDHENMFWYRQDPGLGLRLIYFSYDVKMKEKGDIPEGYSVSREKKERFSLILESASTNQTSMYLCASVNLVAKGERKAFFGQGTRLTVV.

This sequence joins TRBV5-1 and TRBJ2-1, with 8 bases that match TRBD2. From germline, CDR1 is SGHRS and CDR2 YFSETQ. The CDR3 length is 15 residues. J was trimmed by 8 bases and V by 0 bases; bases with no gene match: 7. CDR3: CASSLAGGALDEQFF. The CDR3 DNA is TGCGCCAGCAGCTTGGCCGGGGGGGCCCTAGATGAGCAGTTCTTC.

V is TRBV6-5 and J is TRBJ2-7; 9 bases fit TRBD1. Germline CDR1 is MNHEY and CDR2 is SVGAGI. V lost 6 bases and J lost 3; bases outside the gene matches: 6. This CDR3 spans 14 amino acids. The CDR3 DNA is TGTGCCAGCAGCCACAGGGGGCGAGTCTACGAGCAGTACTTC. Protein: CASSHRGRVYEQYF.

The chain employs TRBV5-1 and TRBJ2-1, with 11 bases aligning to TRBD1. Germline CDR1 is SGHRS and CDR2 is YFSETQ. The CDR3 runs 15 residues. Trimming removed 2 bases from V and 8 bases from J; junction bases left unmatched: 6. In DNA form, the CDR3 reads TGCGCCAGCAGCTTCCGGACAGGGGGCGGCGATGAGCAGTTCTTC. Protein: CASSFRTGGGDEQFF.

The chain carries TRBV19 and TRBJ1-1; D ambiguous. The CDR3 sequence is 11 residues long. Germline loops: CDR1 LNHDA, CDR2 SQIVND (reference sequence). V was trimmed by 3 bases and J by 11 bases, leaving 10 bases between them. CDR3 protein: CASSIGLDAFF. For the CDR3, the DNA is TGTGCCAGTAGTATCGGGCTCGATGCTTTCTTT.

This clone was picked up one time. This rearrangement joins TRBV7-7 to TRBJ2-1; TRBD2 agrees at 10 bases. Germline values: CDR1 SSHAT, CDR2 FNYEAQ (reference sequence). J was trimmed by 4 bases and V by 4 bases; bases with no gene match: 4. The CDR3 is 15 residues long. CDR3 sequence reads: CASSSTSGKYNEQFF. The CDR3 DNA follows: TGTGCCAGCAGCTCCACTAGCGGGAAGTACAATGAGCAGTTCTTC.

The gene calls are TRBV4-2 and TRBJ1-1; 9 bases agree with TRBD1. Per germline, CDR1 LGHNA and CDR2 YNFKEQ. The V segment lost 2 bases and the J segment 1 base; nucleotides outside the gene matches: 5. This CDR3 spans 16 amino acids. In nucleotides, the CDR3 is TGTGCCAGCAGCCAACCAACAGGGGGCGCGAACACTGAAGCTTTCTTT. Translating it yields CASSQPTGGANTEAFF.

The CDR3 reads CASSLDFDNEQFF. In DNA form, the CDR3 reads TGTGCCAGCAGCTTGGACTTTGACAATGAGCAGTTCTTC. This chain connects TRBV7-3 to TRBJ2-1, with D maybe TRBD2 (5 bases). Between the trimmed V and J ends, which lost 3 bases and 5 bases, there was a span of 8 bases. The CDR3 consists of 13 residues. Germline lookup yields CDR1 SGHTA and CDR2 FQGTGA.

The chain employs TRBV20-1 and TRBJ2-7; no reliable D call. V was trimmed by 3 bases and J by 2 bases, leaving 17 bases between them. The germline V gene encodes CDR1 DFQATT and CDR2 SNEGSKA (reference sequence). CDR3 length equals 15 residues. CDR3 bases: TGCAGTGCTAGTCCAACTCACAGAGGAACCTACGAGCAGTACTTC. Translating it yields CSASPTHRGTYEQYF.

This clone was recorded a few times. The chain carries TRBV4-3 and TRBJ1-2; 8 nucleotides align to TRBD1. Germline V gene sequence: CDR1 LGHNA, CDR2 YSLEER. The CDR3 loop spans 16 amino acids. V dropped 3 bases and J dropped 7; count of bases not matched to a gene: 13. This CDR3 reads CASSQAFAGGNGGYTF. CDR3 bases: TGCGCCAGCAGCCAGGCCTTTGCAGGGGGCAATGGTGGCTACACCTTC.

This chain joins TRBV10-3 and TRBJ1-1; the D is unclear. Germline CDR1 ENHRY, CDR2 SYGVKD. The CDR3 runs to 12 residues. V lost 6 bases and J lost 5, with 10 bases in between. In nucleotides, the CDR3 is TGTGCCATCAGCGCAGGAGAAACTGAAGCTTTCTTT. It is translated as CAISAGETEAFF.

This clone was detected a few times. The CDR3 region is CATSRDQGRGWGNQPQHF. The CDR3 DNA sequence: TGTGCCACCAGCAGAGATCAGGGCAGGGGATGGGGGAATCAGCCCCAGCATTTT. This rearrangement joins TRBV15 to TRBJ1-5; perhaps TRBD1 as D (6 bases). CDR1 and CDR2 from the germline V gene are LNHNV and YYDKDF (reference sequence). The CDR3 spans 18 residues. The ends were cut back, 0 bases at V and 4 bases at J, with 19 bases in the middle.

The CDR3 region has the DNA TGTGCCAGCAGCTTATTAGCGGGTTCCCTCCGCGATACGCAGTATTTT. It specifies CASSLLAGSLRDTQYF. The rearrangement joins TRBV7-3 to TRBJ2-3; 7 bases align to TRBD2. The V gene's germline CDR1 is SGHTA and CDR2 FQGTGA. The V segment lost 2 bases and the J segment 6 bases; nucleotides outside the gene matches: 11. This CDR3 has 16 residues.